This T cell receptor (beta chain) was recovered during a study of T cell responses to AZD1222 COVID-19 vaccine. In this sample, this clone turned up once. Its antigen is as yet unknown. V gave up 3 bases and J gave up 6 bases; unmatched junction bases: 6. This CDR3 comprises 14 residues. The germline V gene encodes CDR1 SGHNT and CDR2 YENEEA. Study conclusions and caveats: Spike-wide coverage was observed for vaccine-associated CD4 TCRs, with dominant responses at 160-218 and 743-854. Within unmutated variant regions lay the reported targets of nearly half of spike-specific TCRs.

The assay was immunoSEQ multiplex PCR, and TCRdb's table has in-frame clones only and misses some. The data contain 120,000 or so clones, more than 70% of them singletons. The rearrangement joins TRBV11-3 to TRBJ2-7; 9 nucleotides agree with TRBD1. The sequencing used peripheral blood, collected 28 days after the second AZD1222 dose. The source is an adult who received the AZD1222 COVID-19 vaccine. The CDR3 bases are TGTGCCAGCAGCTTGGGACAGGGTCGATTCGAGCAGTACTTC. Encoded protein: CASSLGQGRFEQYF.